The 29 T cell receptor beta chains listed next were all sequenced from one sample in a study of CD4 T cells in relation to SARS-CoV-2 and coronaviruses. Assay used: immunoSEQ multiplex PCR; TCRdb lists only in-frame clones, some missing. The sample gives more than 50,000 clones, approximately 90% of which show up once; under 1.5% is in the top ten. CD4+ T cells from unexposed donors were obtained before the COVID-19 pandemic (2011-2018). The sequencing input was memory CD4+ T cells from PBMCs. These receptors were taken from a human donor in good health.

DNA of the CDR3: TGTGCCAGCAGTCCGGATGCGGGCCACTCCTACAATGAGCAGTTCTTC. This gives the protein CASSPDAGHSYNEQFF. The chain carries TRBV6-4 and TRBJ2-1; TRBD2 is a possible D gene (5 bases). Germline V CDR1 and CDR2: MRHNA, SNTAGT. The CDR3 totals 16 residues. Trimming took off 5 bases at V and 0 bases at J, with 14 bases between the two ends.

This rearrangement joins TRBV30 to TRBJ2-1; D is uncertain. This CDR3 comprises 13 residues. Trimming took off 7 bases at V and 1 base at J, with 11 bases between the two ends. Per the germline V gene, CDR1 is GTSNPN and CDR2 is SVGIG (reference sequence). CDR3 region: CALGSGSYNEQFF. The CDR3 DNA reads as TGTGCCTTAGGCAGTGGATCCTACAATGAGCAGTTCTTC.

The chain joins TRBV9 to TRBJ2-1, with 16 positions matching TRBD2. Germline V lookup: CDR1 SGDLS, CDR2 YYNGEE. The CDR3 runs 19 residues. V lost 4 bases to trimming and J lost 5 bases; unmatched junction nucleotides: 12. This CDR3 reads CASSRVVGTSGRGDNEQFF. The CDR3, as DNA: TGTGCCAGCAGCCGAGTTGTGGGGACTAGCGGGAGGGGGGACAATGAGCAGTTCTTC.

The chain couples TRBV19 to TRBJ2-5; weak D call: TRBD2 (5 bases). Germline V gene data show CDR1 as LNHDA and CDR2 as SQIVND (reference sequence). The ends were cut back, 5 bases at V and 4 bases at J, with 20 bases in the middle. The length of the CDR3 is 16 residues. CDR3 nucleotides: TGTGCCAGTAGTCCCATTGATCGGATAGCGACAGAGACCCAGTACTTC. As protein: CASSPIDRIATETQYF.

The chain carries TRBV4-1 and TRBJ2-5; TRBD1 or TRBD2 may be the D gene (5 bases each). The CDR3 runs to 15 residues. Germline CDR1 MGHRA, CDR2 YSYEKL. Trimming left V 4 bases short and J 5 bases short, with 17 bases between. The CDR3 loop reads CASSPPTAVVETQYF. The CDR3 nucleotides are TGCGCCAGCAGCCCCCCGACAGCGGTTGTCGAGACCCAGTACTTC.

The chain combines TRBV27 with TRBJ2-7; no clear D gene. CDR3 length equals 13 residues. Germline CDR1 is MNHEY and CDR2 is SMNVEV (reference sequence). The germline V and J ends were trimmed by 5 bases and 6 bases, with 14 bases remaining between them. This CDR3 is CASSVTTVGEQYF. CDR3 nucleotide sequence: TGTGCCAGCAGTGTAACCACAGTCGGCGAGCAGTACTTC.

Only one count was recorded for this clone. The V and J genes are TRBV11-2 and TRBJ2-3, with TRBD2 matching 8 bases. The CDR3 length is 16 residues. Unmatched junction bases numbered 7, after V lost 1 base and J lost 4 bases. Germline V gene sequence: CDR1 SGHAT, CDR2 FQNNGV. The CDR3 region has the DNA TGTGCCAGCAGCTTAGTAGGCGGACTAGCAGCAGATACGCAGTATTTT. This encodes CASSLVGGLAADTQYF. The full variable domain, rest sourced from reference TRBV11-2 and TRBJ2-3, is EAGVAQSPRYKIIEKRQSVAFWCNPISGHATLYWYQQILGQGPKLLIQFQNNGVVDDSQLPKDRFSAERLKGVDSTLKIQPAKLEDSAVYLCASSLVGGLAADTQYFGPGTRLTVL.

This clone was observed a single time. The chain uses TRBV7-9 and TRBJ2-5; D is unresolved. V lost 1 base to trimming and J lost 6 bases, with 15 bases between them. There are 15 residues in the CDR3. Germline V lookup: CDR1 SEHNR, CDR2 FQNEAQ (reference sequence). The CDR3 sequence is CASSLDWFDSKTQYF. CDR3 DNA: TGTGCCAGCAGCTTAGATTGGTTTGACTCGAAGACCCAGTACTTC.

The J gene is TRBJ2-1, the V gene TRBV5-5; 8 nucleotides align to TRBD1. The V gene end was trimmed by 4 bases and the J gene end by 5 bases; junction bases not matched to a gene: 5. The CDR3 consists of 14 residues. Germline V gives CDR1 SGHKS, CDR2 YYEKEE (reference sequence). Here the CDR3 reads CASSPRQGNNEQFF. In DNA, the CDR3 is TGTGCCAGCAGCCCTCGACAGGGGAACAATGAGCAGTTCTTC.

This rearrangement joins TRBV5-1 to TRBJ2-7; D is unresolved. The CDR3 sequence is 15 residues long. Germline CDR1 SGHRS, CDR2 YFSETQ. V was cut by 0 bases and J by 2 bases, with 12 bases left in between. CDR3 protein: CASSLDWRSPYEQYF. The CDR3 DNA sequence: TGCGCCAGCAGCTTGGATTGGCGGAGCCCCTACGAGCAGTACTTC.

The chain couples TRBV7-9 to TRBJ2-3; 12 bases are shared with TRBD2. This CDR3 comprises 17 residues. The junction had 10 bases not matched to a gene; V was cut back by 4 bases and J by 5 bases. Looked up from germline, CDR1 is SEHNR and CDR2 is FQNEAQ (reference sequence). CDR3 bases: TGTGCCAGCAGCTGGGGCCTAGCGGGAGGGCCCGGAGATACGCAGTATTTT. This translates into CASSWGLAGGPGDTQYF.

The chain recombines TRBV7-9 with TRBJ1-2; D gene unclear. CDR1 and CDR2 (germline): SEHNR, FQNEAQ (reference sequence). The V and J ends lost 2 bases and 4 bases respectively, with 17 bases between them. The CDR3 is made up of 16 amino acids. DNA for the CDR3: TGTGCCAGCAGCTTATTCCCCCCGCCCGGCGGCTATGGCTACACCTTC. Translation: CASSLFPPPGGYGYTF.

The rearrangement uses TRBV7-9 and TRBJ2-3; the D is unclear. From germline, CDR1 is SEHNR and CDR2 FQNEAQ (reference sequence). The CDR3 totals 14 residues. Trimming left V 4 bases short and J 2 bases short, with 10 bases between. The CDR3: CASSYKGLTDTQYF. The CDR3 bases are TGTGCCAGCAGCTATAAGGGCCTCACAGATACGCAGTATTTT.

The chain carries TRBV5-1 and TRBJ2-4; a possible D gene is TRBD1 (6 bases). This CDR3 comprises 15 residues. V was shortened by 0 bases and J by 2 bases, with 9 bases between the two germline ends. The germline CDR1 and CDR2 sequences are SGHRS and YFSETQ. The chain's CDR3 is CASSLAQGSKNIQYF. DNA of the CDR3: TGCGCCAGCAGCTTGGCACAGGGCTCCAAAAACATTCAGTACTTC.

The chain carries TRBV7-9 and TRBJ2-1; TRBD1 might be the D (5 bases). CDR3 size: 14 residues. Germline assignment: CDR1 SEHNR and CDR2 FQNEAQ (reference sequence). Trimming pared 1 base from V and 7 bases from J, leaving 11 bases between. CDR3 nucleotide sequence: TGTGCCAGCAGCTTAGTAGGGGCTTATAATGAGCAGTTCTTC. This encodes CASSLVGAYNEQFF.

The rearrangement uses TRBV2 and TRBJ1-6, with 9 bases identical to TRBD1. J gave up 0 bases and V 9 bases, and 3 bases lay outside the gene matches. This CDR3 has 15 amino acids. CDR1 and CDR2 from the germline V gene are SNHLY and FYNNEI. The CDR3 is CARGTGSSYNSPLHF. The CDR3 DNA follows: TGTGCCAGGGGGACAGGGAGCTCCTATAATTCACCCCTCCACTTT.

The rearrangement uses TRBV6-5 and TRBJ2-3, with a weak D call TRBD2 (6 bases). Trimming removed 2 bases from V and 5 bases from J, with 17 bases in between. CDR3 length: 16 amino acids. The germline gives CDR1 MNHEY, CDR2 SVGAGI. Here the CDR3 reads CASSYPGGGQKDTQYF. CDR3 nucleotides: TGTGCCAGCAGTTACCCTGGCGGAGGGCAAAAAGATACGCAGTATTTT.

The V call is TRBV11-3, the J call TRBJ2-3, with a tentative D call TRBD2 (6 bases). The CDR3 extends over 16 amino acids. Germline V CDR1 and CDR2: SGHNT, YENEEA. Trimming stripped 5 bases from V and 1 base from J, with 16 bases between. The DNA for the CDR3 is TGTGCCAGCAGCACCTATGCGGCTAGCGGCACAGATACGCAGTATTTT. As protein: CASSTYAASGTDTQYF. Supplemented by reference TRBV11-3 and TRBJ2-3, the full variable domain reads EAGVVQSPRYKIIEKKQPVAFWCNPISGHNTLYWYLQNLGQGPELLIRYENEEAVDDSQLPKDRFSAERLKGVDSTLKIQPAELGDSAVYLCASSTYAASGTDTQYFGPGTRLTVL.

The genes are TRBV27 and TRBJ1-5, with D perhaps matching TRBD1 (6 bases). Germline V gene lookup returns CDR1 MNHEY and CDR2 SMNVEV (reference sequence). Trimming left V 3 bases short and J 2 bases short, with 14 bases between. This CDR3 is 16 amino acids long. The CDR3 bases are TGTGCCAGCAGTTTGGGGGGGCGATCGGGCAATCAGCCCCAGCATTTT. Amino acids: CASSLGGRSGNQPQHF.

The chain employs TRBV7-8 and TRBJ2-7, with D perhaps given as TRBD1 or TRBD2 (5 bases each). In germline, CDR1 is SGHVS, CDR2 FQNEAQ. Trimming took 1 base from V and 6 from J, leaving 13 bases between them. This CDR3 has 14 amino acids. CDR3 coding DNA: TGTGCCAGCAGCTTAGGGCAAGGGACCCTCGAGCAGTACTTC. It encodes CASSLGQGTLEQYF.

The CDR3 is CASSGKASGSPTNNEQFF. The CDR3 nucleotides read TGTGCCAGCAGCGGCAAGGCTAGCGGGAGCCCCACGAACAATGAGCAGTTCTTC. The chain couples TRBV5-5 to TRBJ2-1; 10 bases agree with TRBD2. J lost 5 bases, V lost 4 bases, and 15 bases had no gene match. The CDR3 spans 18 residues. Germline CDR1 and CDR2: SGHKS and YYEKEE (reference sequence).

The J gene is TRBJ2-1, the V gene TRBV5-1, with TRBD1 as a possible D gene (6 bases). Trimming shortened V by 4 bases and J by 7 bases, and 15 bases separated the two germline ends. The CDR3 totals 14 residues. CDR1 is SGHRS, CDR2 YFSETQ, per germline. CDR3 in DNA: TGCGCCAGCAGCGCGCAGGGGCCCCAGAATGAGCAGTTCTTC. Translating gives CASSAQGPQNEQFF.

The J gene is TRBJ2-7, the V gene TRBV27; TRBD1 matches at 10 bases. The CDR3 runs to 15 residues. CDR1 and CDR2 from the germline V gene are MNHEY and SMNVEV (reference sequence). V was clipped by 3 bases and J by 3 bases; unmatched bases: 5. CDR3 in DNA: TGTGCCAGCAGTTTGGGGGACAGGGGTCTCTACGAGCAGTACTTC. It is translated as CASSLGDRGLYEQYF.

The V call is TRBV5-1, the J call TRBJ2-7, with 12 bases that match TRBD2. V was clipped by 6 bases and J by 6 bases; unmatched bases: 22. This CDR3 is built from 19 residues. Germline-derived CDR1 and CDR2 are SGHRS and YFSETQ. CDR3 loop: CASTQGPVGLAGGPTEQYF. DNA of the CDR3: TGCGCCAGCACCCAAGGTCCAGTGGGGCTAGCGGGAGGGCCTACCGAGCAGTACTTC.

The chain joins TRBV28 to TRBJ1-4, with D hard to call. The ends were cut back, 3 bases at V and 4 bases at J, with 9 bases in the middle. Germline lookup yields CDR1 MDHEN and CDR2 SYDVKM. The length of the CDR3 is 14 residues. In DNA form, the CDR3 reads TGTGCCAGCAGTTTGGGCGGCCGTAATGAAAAACTGTTTTTT. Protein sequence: CASSLGGRNEKLFF.

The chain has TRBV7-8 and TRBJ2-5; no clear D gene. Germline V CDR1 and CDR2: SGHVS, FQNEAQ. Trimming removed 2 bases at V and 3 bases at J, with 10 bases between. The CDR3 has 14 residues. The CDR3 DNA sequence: TGTGCCAGCAGCTTATACGTCCCTAAAGAGACCCAGTACTTC. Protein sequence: CASSLYVPKETQYF. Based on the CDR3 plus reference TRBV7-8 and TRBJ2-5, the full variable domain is GAGVSQSPRYKVAKRGQDVALRCDPISGHVSLFWYQQALGQGPEFLTYFQNEAQLDKSGLPSDRFFAERPEGSVSTLKIQRTQQEDSAVYLCASSLYVPKETQYFGPGTRLLVL.

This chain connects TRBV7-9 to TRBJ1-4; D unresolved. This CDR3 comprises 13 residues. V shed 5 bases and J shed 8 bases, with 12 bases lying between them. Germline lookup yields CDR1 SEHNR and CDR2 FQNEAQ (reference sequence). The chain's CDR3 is CASSLRPGEKLFF. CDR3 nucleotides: TGTGCCAGCAGCCTACGACCTGGGGAAAAACTGTTTTTT.

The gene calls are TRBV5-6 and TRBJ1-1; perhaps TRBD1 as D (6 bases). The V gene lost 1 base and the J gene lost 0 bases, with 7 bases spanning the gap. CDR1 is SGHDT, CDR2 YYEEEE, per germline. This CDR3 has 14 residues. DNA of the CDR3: TGTGCCAGCAGCTTGAGGGGGGTGAACACTGAAGCTTTCTTT. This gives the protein CASSLRGVNTEAFF. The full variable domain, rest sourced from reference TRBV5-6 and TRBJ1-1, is DAGVTQSPTHLIKTRGQQVTLRCSPKSGHDTVSWYQQALGQGPQFIFQYYEEEERQRGNFPDRFSGHQFPNYSSELNVNALLLGDSALYLCASSLRGVNTEAFFGQGTRLTVV.

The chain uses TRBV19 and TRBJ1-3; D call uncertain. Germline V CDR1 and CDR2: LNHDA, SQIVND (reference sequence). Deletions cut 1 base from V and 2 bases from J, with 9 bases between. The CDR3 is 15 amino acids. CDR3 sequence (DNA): TGTGCCAGTAGTATAGGTGGATCGGCTGGAAACACCATATATTTT. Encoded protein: CASSIGGSAGNTIYF.